This T cell receptor (beta chain) derives from a study of OX40 agonist ivuxolimab in advanced cancers. Background on the study: Of the participants, over 30% had some prior anti-PD-1, anti-PD-L1 or anti-CTLA-4 therapy, which was allowed. There were three patients with partial responses, one having hepatocellular carcinoma and two cutaneous melanoma. Study observations and caveats: Antigen specificity of clonally expanded peripheral T cells was not established. Mean expanded clone counts were higher in CD8+ than CD4+ T cells.

Remarks on this clone: The antigen is not known.

Sequenced by immunoSEQ multiplex PCR; TCRdb stores in-frame clones only, minus some. Of roughly 28,000 clones listed, approximately 86% were seen once; the top ten hold 25% to 35%. V shed 3 bases and J shed 4 bases, with 13 bases lying between them. From germline, CDR1 is SGHRS and CDR2 YFSETQ. This CDR3 comprises 15 residues. Material: CD4+ or CD8+ T cells sorted from blood, obtained in a trial of the OX40 agonist ivuxolimab. The V and J genes are TRBV5-1 and TRBJ2-2, with a weak D call TRBD2 (5 bases). The clonotype originates from an adult with an advanced solid tumor such as melanoma, head and neck, liver or kidney cancer. CDR3: CASSSAGVGTGELFF. CDR3 DNA sequence: TGCGCCAGCAGCTCAGCCGGGGTTGGCACCGGGGAGCTGTTTTTT.